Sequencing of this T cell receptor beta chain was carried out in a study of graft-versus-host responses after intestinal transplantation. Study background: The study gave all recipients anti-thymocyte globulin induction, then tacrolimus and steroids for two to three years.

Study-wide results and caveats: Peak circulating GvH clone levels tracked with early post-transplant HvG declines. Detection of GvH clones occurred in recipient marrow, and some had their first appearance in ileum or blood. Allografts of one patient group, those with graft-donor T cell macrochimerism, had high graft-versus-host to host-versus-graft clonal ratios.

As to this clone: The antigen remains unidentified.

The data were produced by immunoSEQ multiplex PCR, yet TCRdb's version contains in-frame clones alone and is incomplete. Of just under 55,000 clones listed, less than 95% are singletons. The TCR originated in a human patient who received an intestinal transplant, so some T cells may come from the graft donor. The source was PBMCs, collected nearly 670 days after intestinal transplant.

This CDR3 reads CASSLGLIVDASTDTQYF. CDR3 coding DNA: TGTGCCAGCAGCTTAGGACTCATCGTGGATGCTAGCACAGATACGCAGTATTTT. The chain is built from TRBV7-6 and TRBJ2-3; no firm D call. This CDR3 contains 18 residues. Trimming stripped 1 base from V and 0 bases from J, with 17 bases between. Germline V gives CDR1 SGHVS, CDR2 FNYEAQ.